These 9 T cell receptor beta chains originate from one sample sequenced in a study of cytomegalovirus exposure and HLA in healthy donors. PCR involved 60 Vbeta and 13 Jbeta primers. Only in-frame clones appear in the TCRdb table, and some are missing; sequencing was by immunoSEQ multiplex PCR. The table has 200,000 to 250,000 clones, approximately 84% seen once. Sequencing input: PBMCs. The receptor source for this set is a woman aged 40 to 50 in good health and CMV-seronegative.

V is TRBV6-5 and J is TRBJ1-1; the D gene is possibly TRBD1 (6 bases). This CDR3 region has 16 residues. V lost 2 bases and J lost 1, with 14 bases in between. Germline CDR1 is MNHEY and CDR2 is SVGAGI. CDR3 DNA sequence: TGTGCCAGCAGTTACCGGTTTGACAGGACGAACACTGAAGCTTTCTTT. It specifies CASSYRFDRTNTEAFF.

V is TRBV5-4 and J is TRBJ2-2; no firm D call. There are 14 residues in the CDR3. Trimming left V 4 bases short and J 3 bases short, with 10 bases between. The germline CDR1 and CDR2 sequences are SGHNT and YYREEE (reference sequence). CDR3 sequence reads: CASSRTVDTGELFF. The CDR3 region has the DNA TGTGCCAGCAGCCGTACGGTGGACACCGGGGAGCTGTTTTTT.

With regard to this clone: The junction and the germline gene differ at one end; a read error may be behind it. This chain links TRBV30 with TRBJ1-2; 9 bases are a match to TRBD1. CDR1 is GTSNPN and CDR2 is SVGIG in the germline V gene (reference sequence). The CDR3 extends over 13 amino acids. This chain's CDR3 is CAWTGTGFYGHTF. The CDR3 nucleotides read TGTGCCTGGACCGGGACAGGGTTCTATGGCCACACCTTC. The entire variable domain, with the rest obtained from reference TRBV30 and TRBJ1-2, is as follows: SQTIHQWPATLVQPVGSPLSLECTVEGTSNPNLYWYRQAAGRGLQLLFYSVGIGQISSEVPQNLSASRPQDRQFILSSKKLLLSDSGFYLCAWTGTGFYGHTFGSGTRLTVV.

In its sample, this clone was seen once. The chain uses TRBV6-1 and TRBJ1-5; no clear D gene. This CDR3 has 14 amino acids. Trimming cost V 5 bases and J 2 bases, with 10 bases left between them. Germline-derived CDR1 and CDR2 are MNHNS and SASEGT. The CDR3 sequence: CASSREVGNQPQHF. CDR3 nucleotide sequence: TGTGCCAGCAGTCGGGAAGTGGGCAATCAGCCCCAGCATTTT.

This rearrangement joins TRBV11-2 to TRBJ2-1; 7 nucleotides agree with TRBD1. CDR3 length: 15 amino acids. V lost 1 base and J lost 5; bases outside the gene matches: 5. The germline gives CDR1 SGHAT, CDR2 FQNNGV. In DNA, the CDR3 is TGTGCCAGCAGCTTAGGGACAGGATCCCACAATGAGCAGTTCTTC. Translated, it gives CASSLGTGSHNEQFF.

V usage is TRBV30 and J usage is TRBJ2-1, with 12 positions matching TRBD2. Germline assignment: CDR1 GTSNPN and CDR2 SVGIG (reference sequence). The CDR3 has 13 residues. J gave up 9 bases and V 2 bases, and 2 bases lay outside the gene matches. The CDR3 DNA sequence: TGTGCCTGGAGTTTGACTAGCGGGGGTGAGCAGTTCTTC. Its protein is CAWSLTSGGEQFF.

This chain links TRBV10-3 with TRBJ2-1; TRBD1 matches at 9 bases. This CDR3 comprises 16 residues. CDR1 ENHRY and CDR2 SYGVKD come from the germline V gene. V lost 6 bases, J lost 0 bases, and 6 bases stayed unmatched. This CDR3 is CAIRSTGGASYNEQFF. The CDR3 region has the DNA TGTGCCATCAGATCCACAGGGGGCGCCTCCTACAATGAGCAGTTCTTC.

This sequence joins TRBV5-3 and TRBJ1-2, with no clear D. TRBV5-3 is an ORF; its function is uncertain. The CDR3 extends over 12 amino acids. The ends were cut back, 4 bases at V and 4 bases at J, with 8 bases in the middle. The CDR3 nucleotides are TGTGCCAGAAGCGAGGCCCGCTATGGCTACACCTTC. Its translation is CARSEARYGYTF.

V usage is TRBV6-5 and J usage is TRBJ2-2; 11 bases fit TRBD2. J was trimmed by 7 bases and V by 3 bases; bases with no gene match: 4. Germline CDR1 and CDR2: MNHEY and SVGAGI. CDR3 length: 15 amino acids. CDR3 in DNA: TGTGCCAGCAGTTATAGCGGGGGGGCTAACGGGGAGCTGTTTTTT. This codes for CASSYSGGANGELFF.